What follows is one T cell receptor (beta chain) and its context. This CDR3 has 15 amino acids. Trimming stripped 0 bases from V and 0 bases from J, with 6 bases between. Germline CDR1 reads MNHEY; CDR2 reads SVGEGT. This specimen belongs to a study of blood T cell repertoires in COVID-19. Study in general: Samples came from the United States, Italy and Spain, spanning acute and convalescent COVID-19. Sources were T cells, B-cell-depleted T cells, or PBMCs; the material itself was cDNA or gDNA.

In the original workflow: The assay estimated nucleated cells by amplifying reference gene primers. Method: immunoSEQ multiplex PCR; TCRdb's copy keeps in-frame clones and lacks some. That table furnishes V, J and clone size, whereas the DNA furnished D and trimming. Here the sample spans 390,000 or so clones, 86% being singletons. This TCR was recovered from a woman younger than 45 with active or convalescent COVID-19. The sequencing input was peripheral blood. V gene TRBV6-2 or TRBV6-3 combines with J gene TRBJ1-3; the D is unclear. CDR3 sequence: CASSYSSVSGNTIYF. The DNA of the CDR3 is TGTGCCAGCAGTTACTCGTCGGTCTCTGGAAACACCATATATTTT.